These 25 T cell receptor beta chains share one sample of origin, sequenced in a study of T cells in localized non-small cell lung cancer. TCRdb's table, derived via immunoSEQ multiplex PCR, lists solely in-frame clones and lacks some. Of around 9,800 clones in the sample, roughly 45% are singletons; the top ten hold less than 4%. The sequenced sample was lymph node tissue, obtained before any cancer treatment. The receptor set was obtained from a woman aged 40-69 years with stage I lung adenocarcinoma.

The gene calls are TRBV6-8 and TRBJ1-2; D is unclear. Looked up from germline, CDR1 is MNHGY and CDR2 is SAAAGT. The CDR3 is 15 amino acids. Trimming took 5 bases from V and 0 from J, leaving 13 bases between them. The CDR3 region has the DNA TGTGCCAGCAGTGGAAATCGACCCCCTAACTATGGCTACACCTTC. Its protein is CASSGNRPPNYGYTF.

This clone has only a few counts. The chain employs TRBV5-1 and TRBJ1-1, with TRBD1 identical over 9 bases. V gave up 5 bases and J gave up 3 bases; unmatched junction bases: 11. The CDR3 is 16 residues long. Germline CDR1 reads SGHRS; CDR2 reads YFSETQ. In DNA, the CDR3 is TGCGCCAGCAGGCCGGGACAGGGAGAGGGGCACACTGAAGCTTTCTTT. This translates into CASRPGQGEGHTEAFF.

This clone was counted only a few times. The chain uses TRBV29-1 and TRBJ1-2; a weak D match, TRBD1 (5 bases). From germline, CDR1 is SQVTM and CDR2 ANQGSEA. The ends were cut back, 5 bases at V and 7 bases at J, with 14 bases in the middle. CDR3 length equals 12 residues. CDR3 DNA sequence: TGCAGCGTTAGAGGCGGGGCGGTTGGCTACACCTTC. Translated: CSVRGGAVGYTF.

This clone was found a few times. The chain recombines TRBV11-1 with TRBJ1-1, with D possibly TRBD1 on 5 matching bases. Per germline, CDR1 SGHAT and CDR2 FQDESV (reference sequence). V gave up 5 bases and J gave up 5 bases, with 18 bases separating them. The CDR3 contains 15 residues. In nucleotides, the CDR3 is TGTGCCAGCAGCCCGGACGGGAGGGGACGGACTGAAGCTTTCTTT. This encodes CASSPDGRGRTEAFF.

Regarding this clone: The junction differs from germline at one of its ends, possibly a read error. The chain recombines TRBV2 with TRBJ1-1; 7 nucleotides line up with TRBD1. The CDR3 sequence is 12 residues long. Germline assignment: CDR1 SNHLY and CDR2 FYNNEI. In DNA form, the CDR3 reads TGTGCCAGCATGGGACAGTACACTAAAGCTTTCTTT. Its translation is CASMGQYTKAFF.

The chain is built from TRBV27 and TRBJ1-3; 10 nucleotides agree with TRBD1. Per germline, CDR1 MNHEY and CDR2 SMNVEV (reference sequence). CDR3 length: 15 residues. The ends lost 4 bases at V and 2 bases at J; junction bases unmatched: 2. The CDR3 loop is CASSSDRGPGNTIYF. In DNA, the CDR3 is TGTGCCAGCAGTTCCGACAGGGGGCCTGGAAACACCATATATTTT.

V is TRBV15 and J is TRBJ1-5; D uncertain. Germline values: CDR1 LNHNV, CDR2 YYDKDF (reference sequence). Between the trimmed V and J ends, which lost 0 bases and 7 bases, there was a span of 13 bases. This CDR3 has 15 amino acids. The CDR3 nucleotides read TGTGCCACCAGCAGAGATCCGGACGGGAGGCAGCCCCAGCATTTT. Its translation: CATSRDPDGRQPQHF.

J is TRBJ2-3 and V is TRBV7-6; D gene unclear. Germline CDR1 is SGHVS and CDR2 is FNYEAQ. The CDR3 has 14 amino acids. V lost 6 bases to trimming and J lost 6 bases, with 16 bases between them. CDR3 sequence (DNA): TGTGCCAGCAGTAAGTCCTCAAGCCCGGATACGCAGTATTTT. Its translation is CASSKSSSPDTQYF.

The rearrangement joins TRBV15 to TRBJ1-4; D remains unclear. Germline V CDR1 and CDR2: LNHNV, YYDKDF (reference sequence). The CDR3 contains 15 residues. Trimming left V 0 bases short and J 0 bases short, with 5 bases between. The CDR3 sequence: CATSREATTNEKLFF. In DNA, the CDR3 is TGTGCCACCAGCAGAGAGGCCACAACTAATGAAAAACTGTTTTTT. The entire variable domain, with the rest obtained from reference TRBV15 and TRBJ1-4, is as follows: DAMVIQNPRYQVTQFGKPVTLSCSQTLNHNVMYWYQQKSSQAPKLLFHYYDKDFNNEADTPDNFQSRRPNTSFCFLDIRSPGLGDTAMYLCATSREATTNEKLFFGSGTQLSVL.

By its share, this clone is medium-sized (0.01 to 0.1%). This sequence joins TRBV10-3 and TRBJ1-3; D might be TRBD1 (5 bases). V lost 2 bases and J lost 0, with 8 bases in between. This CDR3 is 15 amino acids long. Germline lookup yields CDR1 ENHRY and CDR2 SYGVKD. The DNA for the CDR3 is TGTGCCATCAGTGAGGCAGGGCCCTCTGGAAACACCATATATTTT. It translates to CAISEAGPSGNTIYF.

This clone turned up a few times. The CDR3 DNA reads TGTGCCAGCAGTGGGTCAGCGGGCAGCTCCTACAATGAGCAGTTCTTC. Amino acids: CASSGSAGSSYNEQFF. The chain uses TRBV6-8 and TRBJ2-1; D might be TRBD2 (6 bases). The germline V gene encodes CDR1 MNHGY and CDR2 SAAAGT. Trimming took off 5 bases at V and 0 bases at J, with 14 bases between the two ends. The CDR3 is made up of 16 amino acids.

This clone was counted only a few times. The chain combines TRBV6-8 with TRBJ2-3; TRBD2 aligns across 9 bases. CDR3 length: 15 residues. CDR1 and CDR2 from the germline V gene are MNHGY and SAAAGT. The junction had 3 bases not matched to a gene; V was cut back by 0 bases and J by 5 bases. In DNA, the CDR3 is TGTGCCAGCAGTTACTCGTCTAGCGGGGTAGATACGCAGTATTTT. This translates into CASSYSSSGVDTQYF.

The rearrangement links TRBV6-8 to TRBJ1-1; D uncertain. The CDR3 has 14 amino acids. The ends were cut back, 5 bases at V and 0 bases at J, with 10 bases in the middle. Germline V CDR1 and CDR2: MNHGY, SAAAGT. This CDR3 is CASSIEGLNTEAFF. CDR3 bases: TGTGCCAGCAGTATTGAGGGTTTGAACACTGAAGCTTTCTTT.

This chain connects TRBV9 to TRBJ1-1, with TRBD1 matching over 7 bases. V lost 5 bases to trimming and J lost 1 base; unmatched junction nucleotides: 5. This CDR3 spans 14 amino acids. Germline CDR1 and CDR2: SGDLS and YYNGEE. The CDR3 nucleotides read TGTGCCAGCAGGAGGGACAGCTCGAACACTGAAGCTTTCTTT. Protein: CASRRDSSNTEAFF. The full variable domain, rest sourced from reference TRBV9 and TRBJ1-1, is DSGVTQTPKHLITATGQRVTLRCSPRSGDLSVYWYQQSLDQGLQFLIQYYNGEERAKGNILERFSAQQFPDLHSELNLSSLELGDSALYFCASRRDSSNTEAFFGQGTRLTVV.

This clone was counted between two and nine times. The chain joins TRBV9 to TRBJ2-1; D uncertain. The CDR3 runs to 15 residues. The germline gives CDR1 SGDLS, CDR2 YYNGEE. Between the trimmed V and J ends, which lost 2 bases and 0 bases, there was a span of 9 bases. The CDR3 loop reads CASSVDTSSYNEQFF. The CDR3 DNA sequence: TGTGCCAGCAGCGTTGACACAAGCTCCTACAATGAGCAGTTCTTC.

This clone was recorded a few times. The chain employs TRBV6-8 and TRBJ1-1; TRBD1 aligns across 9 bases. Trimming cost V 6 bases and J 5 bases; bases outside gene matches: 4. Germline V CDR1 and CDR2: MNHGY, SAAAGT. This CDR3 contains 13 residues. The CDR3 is CASRGTGNTEAFF. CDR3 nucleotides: TGTGCCAGCAGGGGGACAGGGAATACTGAAGCTTTCTTT.

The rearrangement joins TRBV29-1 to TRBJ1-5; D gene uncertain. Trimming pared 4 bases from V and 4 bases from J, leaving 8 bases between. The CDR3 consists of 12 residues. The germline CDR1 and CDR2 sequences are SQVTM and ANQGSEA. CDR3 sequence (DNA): TGCAGCGTTGGAGGGATTAATCAGCCCCAGCATTTT. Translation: CSVGGINQPQHF.

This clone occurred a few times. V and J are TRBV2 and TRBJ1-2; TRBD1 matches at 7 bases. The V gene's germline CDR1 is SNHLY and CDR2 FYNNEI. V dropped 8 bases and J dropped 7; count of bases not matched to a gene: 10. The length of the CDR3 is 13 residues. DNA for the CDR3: TGTGCCAGCCGACACACAGGGGATGGTGGCTACACCTTC. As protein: CASRHTGDGGYTF.

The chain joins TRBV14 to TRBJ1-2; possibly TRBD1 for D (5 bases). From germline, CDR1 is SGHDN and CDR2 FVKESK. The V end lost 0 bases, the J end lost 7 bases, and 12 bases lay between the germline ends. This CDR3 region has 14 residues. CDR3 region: CASSQDRIRAGYTF. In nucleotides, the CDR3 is TGTGCCAGCAGCCAAGATCGAATCAGGGCTGGCTACACCTTC.

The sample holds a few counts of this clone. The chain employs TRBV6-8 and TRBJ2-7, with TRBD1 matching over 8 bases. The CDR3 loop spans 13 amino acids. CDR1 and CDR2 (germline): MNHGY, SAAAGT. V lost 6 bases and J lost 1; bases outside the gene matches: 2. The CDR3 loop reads CASRQGVSYEQYF. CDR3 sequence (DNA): TGTGCCAGCAGACAGGGGGTGTCCTACGAGCAGTACTTC.

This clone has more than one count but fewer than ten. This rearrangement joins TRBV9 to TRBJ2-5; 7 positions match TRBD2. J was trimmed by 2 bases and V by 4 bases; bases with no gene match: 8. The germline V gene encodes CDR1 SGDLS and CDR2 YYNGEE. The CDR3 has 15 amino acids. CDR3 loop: CASSPRGTTQETQYF. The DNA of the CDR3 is TGTGCCAGCAGCCCACGGGGGACTACTCAAGAGACCCAGTACTTC.

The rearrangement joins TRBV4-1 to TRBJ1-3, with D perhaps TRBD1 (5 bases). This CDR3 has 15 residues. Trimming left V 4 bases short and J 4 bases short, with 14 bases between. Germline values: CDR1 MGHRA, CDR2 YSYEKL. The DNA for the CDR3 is TGCGCCAGCAGCCCAGAACCGGGGCGCGGAAACACCATATATTTT. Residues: CASSPEPGRGNTIYF.

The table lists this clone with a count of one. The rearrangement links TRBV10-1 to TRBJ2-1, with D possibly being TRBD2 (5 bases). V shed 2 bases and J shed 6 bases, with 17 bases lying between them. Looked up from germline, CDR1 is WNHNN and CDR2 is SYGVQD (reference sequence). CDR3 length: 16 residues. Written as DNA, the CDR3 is TGCGCCAGCAGTGAGAGGACGGCACCGGCGGGCAATGAGCAGTTCTTC. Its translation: CASSERTAPAGNEQFF.

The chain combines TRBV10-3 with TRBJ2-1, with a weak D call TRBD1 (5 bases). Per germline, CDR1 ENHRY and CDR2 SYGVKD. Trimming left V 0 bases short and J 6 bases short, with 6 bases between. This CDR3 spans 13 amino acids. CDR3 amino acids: CAISESRGNEQFF. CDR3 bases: TGTGCCATCAGTGAGTCTAGGGGCAATGAGCAGTTCTTC.

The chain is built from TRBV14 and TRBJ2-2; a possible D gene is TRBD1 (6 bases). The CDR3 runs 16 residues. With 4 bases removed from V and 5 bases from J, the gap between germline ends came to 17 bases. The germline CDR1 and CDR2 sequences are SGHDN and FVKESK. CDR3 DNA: TGTGCCAGCAGCCTTAGGCCAGGGGCAAGGACCGGGGAGCTGTTTTTT. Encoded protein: CASSLRPGARTGELFF. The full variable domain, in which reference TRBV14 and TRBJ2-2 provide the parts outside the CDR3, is EAGVTQFPSHSVIEKGQTVTLRCDPISGHDNLYWYRRVMGKEIKFLLHFVKESKQDESGMPNNRFLAERTGGTYSTLKVQPAELEDSGVYFCASSLRPGARTGELFFGEGSRLTVL.